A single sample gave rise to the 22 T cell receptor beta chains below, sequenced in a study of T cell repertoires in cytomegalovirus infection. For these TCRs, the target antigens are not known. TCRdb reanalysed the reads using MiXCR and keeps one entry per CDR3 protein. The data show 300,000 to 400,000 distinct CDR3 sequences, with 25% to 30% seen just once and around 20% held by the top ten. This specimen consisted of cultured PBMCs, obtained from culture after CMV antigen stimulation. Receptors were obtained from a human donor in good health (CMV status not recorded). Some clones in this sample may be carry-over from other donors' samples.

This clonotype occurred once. DNA for the CDR3: TGTGCCAGCAGCCGAACTATAGCGGGGAATGAGCAGTTCTTC. Protein: CASSRTIAGNEQFF. The chain is built from TRBV4-2 and TRBJ2-1; 8 bases align to TRBD2. With 4 bases clipped from V and 7 bases from J, the junction kept 6 bases outside the gene matches. The germline V gene has CDR1 LGHNA and CDR2 YNFKEQ. The CDR3 is 14 residues long.

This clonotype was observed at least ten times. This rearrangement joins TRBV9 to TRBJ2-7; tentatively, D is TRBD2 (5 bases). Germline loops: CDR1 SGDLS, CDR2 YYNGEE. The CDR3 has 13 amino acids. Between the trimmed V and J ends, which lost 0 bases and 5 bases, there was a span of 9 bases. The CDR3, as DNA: TGTGCCAGCAGCGTAGGACTAAATGACGAGCAGTACTTC. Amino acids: CASSVGLNDEQYF.

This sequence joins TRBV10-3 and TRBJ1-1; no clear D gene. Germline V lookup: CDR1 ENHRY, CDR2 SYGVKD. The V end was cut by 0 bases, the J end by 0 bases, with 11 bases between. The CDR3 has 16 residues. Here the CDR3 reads CAISESEGSMNTEAFF. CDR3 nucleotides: TGTGCCATCAGTGAGTCAGAGGGCAGCATGAACACTGAAGCTTTCTTT.

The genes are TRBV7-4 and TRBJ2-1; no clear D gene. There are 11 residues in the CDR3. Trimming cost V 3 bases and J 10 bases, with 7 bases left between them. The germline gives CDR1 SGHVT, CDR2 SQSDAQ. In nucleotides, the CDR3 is TGTGCCAGCAGCTTCCGAATAGAGCAGTTCTTC. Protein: CASSFRIEQFF.

CDR3 in DNA: TGCAGTGCTCCTTTTACCGGCGAACGCGAGCAGTTCTTC. This encodes CSAPFTGEREQFF. This sequence joins TRBV20-1 and TRBJ2-1; D remains unclear. This CDR3 has 13 amino acids. Trimming took 5 bases from V and 10 from J, leaving 18 bases between them. The germline CDR1 and CDR2 sequences are DFQATT and SNEGSKA (reference sequence).

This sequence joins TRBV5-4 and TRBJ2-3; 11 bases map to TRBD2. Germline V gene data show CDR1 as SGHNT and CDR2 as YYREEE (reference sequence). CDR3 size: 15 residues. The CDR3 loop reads CVTAVGGTSGDTQYF. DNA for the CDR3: TGTGTCACAGCTGTTGGCGGGACTAGCGGAGATACGCAGTATTTT.

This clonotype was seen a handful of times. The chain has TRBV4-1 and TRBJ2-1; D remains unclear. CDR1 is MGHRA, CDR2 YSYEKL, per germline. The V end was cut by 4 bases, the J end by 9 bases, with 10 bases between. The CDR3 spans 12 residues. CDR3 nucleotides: TGCGCCAGCAGCCGGAGCGTGGTTGAGCAGTTCTTC. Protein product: CASSRSVVEQFF.

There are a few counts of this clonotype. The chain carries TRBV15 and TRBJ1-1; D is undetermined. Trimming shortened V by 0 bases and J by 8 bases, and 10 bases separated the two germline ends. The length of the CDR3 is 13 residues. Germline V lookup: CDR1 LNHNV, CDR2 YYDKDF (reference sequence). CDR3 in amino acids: CATSRDFDAEAFF. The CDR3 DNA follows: TGTGCCACCAGCAGAGATTTTGACGCCGAAGCTTTCTTT.

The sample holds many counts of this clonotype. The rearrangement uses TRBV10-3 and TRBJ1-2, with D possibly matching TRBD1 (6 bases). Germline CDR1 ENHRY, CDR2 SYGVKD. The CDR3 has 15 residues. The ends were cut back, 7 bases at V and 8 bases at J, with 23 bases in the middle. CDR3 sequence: CAITGRTAQEGGYTF. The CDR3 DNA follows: TGTGCCATCACGGGCCGGACAGCCCAAGAGGGGGGCTACACCTTC.

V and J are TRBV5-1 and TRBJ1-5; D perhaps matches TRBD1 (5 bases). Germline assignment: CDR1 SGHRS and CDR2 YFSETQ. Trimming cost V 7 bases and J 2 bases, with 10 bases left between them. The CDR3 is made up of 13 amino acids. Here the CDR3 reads CASGRDGNQPQHF. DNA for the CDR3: TGCGCCAGCGGCCGGGACGGCAATCAGCCCCAGCATTTT.

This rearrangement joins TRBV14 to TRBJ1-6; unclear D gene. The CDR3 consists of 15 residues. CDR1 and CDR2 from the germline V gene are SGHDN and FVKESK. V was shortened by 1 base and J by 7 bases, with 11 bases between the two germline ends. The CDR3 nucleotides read TGTGCCAGCAGCCAAGGGGCAGGCCGAAATTCACCCCTCCACTTT. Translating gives CASSQGAGRNSPLHF.

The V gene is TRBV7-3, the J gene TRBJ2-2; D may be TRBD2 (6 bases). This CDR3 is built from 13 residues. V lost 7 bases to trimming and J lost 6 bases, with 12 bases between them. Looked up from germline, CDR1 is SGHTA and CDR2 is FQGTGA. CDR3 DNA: TGTGCCAGCAAGGGACTCCAGCCCGGGGAGCTGTTTTTT. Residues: CASKGLQPGELFF.

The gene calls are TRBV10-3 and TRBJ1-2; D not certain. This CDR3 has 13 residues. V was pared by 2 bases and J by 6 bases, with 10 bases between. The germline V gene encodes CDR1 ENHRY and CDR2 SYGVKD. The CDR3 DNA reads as TGTGCCATCAGTGAGGGGCCGGGCGATGGCTACACCTTC. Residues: CAISEGPGDGYTF.

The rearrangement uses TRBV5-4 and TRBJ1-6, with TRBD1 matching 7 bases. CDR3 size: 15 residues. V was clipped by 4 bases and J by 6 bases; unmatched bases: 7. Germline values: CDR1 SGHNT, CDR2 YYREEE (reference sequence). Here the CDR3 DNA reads TGTGCCAGCAGCGGGACGGGACAGCCTAATTCACCCCTCCACTTT. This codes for CASSGTGQPNSPLHF. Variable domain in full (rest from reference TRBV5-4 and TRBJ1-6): ETGVTQSPTHLIKTRGQQVTLRCSSQSGHNTVSWYQQALGQGPQFIFQYYREEENGRGNFPPRFSGLQFPNYSSELNVNALELDDSALYLCASSGTGQPNSPLHFGNGTRLTVT.

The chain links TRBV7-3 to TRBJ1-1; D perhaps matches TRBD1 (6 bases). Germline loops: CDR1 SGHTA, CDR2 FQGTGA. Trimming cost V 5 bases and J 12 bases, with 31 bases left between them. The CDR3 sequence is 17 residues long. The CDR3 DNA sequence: TGTGCCAGCAGCCTGACCGGGGGGGGGCAGGGAGGAAATGACTCTTTCTTT. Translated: CASSLTGGGQGGNDSFF.

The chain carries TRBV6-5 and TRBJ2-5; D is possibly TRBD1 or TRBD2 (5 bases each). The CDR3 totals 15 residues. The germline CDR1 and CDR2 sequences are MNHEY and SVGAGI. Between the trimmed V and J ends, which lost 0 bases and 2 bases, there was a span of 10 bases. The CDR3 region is CASSYSKWGQETQYF. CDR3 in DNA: TGTGCCAGCAGTTACTCGAAATGGGGGCAAGAGACCCAGTACTTC.

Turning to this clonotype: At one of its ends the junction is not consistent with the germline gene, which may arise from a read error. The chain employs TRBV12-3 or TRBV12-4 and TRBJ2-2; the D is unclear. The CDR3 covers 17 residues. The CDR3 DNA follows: TGTGCCAGCAGCTTAGAGATGGTAAATGTGAACACCGGGGAGCTGTTTTTT. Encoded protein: CASSLEMVNVNTGELFF.

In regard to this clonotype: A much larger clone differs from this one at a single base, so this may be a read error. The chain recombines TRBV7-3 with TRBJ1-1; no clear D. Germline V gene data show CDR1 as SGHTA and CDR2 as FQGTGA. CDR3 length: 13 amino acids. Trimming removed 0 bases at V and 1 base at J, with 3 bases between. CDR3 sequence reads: CASSLTTNTEAFF. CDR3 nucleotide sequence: TGTGCCAGCAGCTTAACAACGAACACTGAAGCTTTCTTT.

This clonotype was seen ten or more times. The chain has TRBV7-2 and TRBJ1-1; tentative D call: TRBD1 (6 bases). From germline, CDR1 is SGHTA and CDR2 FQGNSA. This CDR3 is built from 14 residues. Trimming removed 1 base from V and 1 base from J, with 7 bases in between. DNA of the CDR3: TGTGCCAGCAGCTTAGGGGGGGCGAACACTGAAGCTTTCTTT. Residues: CASSLGGANTEAFF.

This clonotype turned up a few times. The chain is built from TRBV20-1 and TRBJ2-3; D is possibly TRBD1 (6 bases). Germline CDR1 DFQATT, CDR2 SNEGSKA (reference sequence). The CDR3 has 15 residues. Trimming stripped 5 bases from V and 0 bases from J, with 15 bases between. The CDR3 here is CSASDSRISTDTQYF. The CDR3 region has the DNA TGCAGTGCTTCGGACAGCCGGATAAGCACAGATACGCAGTATTTT.

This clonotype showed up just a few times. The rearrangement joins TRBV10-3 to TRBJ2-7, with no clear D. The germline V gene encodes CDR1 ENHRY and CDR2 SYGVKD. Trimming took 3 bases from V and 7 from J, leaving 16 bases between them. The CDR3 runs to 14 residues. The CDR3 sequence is CAISDLVRSAEQYF. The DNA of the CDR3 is TGTGCCATCAGTGATTTAGTGAGGTCGGCAGAGCAGTACTTC.

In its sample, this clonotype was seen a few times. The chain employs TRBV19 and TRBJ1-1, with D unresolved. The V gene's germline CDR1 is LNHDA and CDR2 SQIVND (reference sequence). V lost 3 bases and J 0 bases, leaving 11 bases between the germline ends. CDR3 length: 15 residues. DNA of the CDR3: TGTGCCAGTAGTATGACCGTAGGTATGAACACTGAAGCTTTCTTT. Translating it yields CASSMTVGMNTEAFF.